One and the same sample provided the 26 T cell receptor beta chains below, sequenced in a study of CD8 T cells in Susac syndrome (dated by TCRdb to the late 2010s). Library generation was performed with the immunoSEQ multiplex PCR assay. RNA was extracted using the RNeasy kit, and roughly 0.45 to 1 ug of the RNA was reverse transcribed with random hexamers. The public sequencing data were trimmed at Q25 with fastp and processed into clonotypes with MiXCR by TCRdb, which kept only in-frame beta chains. Every CDR3 protein is listed once, alongside the most common genes and DNA of its rows. Counted in this sample were about 180,000 distinct CDR3 sequences; 85% to 95% of them appeared once. Clones ranked in the top ten supply 0.12% of the sample. Sequenced material: CD4+ T cells from PBMCs. These receptors were collected from a human donor with Susac syndrome.

This clonotype was detected once. V usage is TRBV25-1 and J usage is TRBJ2-1; 12 nucleotides line up with TRBD2. Losses at the gene ends were 11 bases for V and 7 bases for J; bases not matched to a gene: 9. The CDR3 sequence is 14 residues long. Germline CDR1 and CDR2: MGHDK and SYGVNS. CDR3 in amino acids: CAALAGGGMNEQFF. Written as DNA, the CDR3 is TGTGCCGCGCTAGCGGGGGGGGGTATGAATGAGCAGTTCTTC.

This clonotype was seen once. The genes are TRBV29-1 and TRBJ2-1; D is undetermined. Per germline, CDR1 SQVTM and CDR2 ANQGSEA. V lost 4 bases, J lost 5 bases, and 15 bases lay in between. The CDR3 has 14 residues. The CDR3 nucleotides read TGCAGCGTTGTCGGCGTATGGGGAAACAATGAGCAGTTCTTC. Encoded protein: CSVVGVWGNNEQFF.

This chain links TRBV25-1 with TRBJ1-2, with a possible D match to TRBD1 (5 bases). Trimming stripped 0 bases from V and 5 bases from J, with 13 bases between. Germline V gives CDR1 MGHDK, CDR2 SYGVNS. The CDR3 consists of 15 residues. The CDR3: CASSEYKDKVYGYTF. The CDR3 DNA reads TGTGCCAGCAGTGAATATAAGGACAAGGTTTATGGCTACACCTTC.

The genes are TRBV4-1 and TRBJ2-1; 11 nucleotides line up with TRBD2. Germline values: CDR1 MGHRA, CDR2 YSYEKL. The CDR3 contains 16 residues. Germline trimming cut 0 bases from V and 9 bases from J; bases unmatched to any gene: 7. CDR3 in amino acids: CASSQDRSGGAGEQFF. In nucleotides, the CDR3 is TGCGCCAGCAGCCAAGATCGTAGCGGGGGGGCTGGTGAGCAGTTCTTC.

CDR3 amino acids: CASSPLPEDNSPLHF. CDR3 bases: TGTGCCAGCAGTCCCCTTCCAGAGGATAATTCACCCCTCCACTTT. V and J are TRBV6-5 and TRBJ1-6; unclear D gene. Trimming shortened V by 5 bases and J by 5 bases, and 13 bases separated the two germline ends. The germline V gene encodes CDR1 MNHEY and CDR2 SVGAGI. CDR3 size: 15 residues.

The genes are TRBV18 and TRBJ1-1; 7 bases are a match to TRBD1. Germline V gene data show CDR1 as KGHSH and CDR2 as LQKENI. J lost 5 bases, V lost 2 bases, and 2 bases had no gene match. CDR3 size: 13 residues. The CDR3 is CASSPKGATEAFF. CDR3 sequence (DNA): TGTGCCAGCTCACCAAAGGGGGCGACTGAAGCTTTCTTT. Variable domain in full (rest from reference TRBV18 and TRBJ1-1): NAGVMQNPRHLVRRRGQEARLRCSPMKGHSHVYWYRQLPEEGLKFMVYLQKENIIDESGMPKERFSAEFPKEGPSILRIQQVVRGDSAAYFCASSPKGATEAFFGQGTRLTVV.

This clonotype was seen once. This chain joins TRBV4-3 and TRBJ2-1; tentative D call: TRBD2 (6 bases). Germline loops: CDR1 LGHNA, CDR2 YSLEER. Trimming stripped 0 bases from V and 2 bases from J, with 14 bases between. The CDR3 totals 17 residues. CDR3 loop: CASSQDSAGRTYNEQFF. The CDR3 coding sequence is TGCGCCAGCAGCCAAGATTCGGCGGGACGGACCTACAATGAGCAGTTCTTC.

The V gene is TRBV29-1, the J gene TRBJ2-3, with 8 bases that match TRBD1. There are 14 residues in the CDR3. The junction had 12 bases not matched to a gene; V was cut back by 7 bases and J by 6 bases. CDR1 SQVTM and CDR2 ANQGSEA come from the germline V gene. In DNA, the CDR3 is TGCAGCGCACGTTCGGACAGGGTGTTGGATACGCAGTATTTT. This gives the protein CSARSDRVLDTQYF.

The gene calls are TRBV7-9 and TRBJ2-3; D is undetermined. This CDR3 region has 12 residues. V dropped 3 bases and J dropped 7 bases, with 8 bases sitting between them. CDR1 is SEHNR and CDR2 is FQNEAQ in the germline V gene (reference sequence). DNA for the CDR3: TGTGCCAGCAGCTTGATCGGAAATACGCAGTATTTT. It yields the protein CASSLIGNTQYF.

This chain links TRBV6-5 with TRBJ1-1; maybe TRBD1 (5 bases). The CDR3 totals 14 residues. Germline V gives CDR1 MNHEY, CDR2 SVGAGI. V was clipped by 0 bases and J by 9 bases, with 14 bases between them. The CDR3 DNA sequence: TGTGCCAGCAGTTACTCAGGGCCCCAGGGCAAAGCTTTCTTT. This codes for CASSYSGPQGKAFF.

This chain joins TRBV7-6 and TRBJ1-2; D is uncertain. Germline loops: CDR1 SGHVS, CDR2 FNYEAQ. Trimming cost V 2 bases and J 6 bases, with 1 base left between them. The CDR3 has 10 residues. CDR3 protein: CASSLHGYTF. CDR3 coding DNA: TGTGCCAGCAGCTTACATGGCTACACCTTC. The variable domain in full, completed from reference TRBV7-6 and TRBJ1-2, reads GAGVSQSPRYKVTKRGQDVALRCDPISGHVSLYWYRQALGQGPEFLTYFNYEAQQDKSGLPNDRFSAERPEGSISTLTIQRTEQRDSAMYRCASSLHGYTFGSGTRLTVV.

The rearrangement joins TRBV24-1 to TRBJ2-5, with D uncertain. The V end lost 4 bases, the J end lost 3 bases, and 8 bases lay between the germline ends. This CDR3 spans 13 amino acids. From germline, CDR1 is KGHDR and CDR2 SFDVKD. The CDR3 protein is CATSDQHKETQYF. In nucleotides, the CDR3 is TGTGCCACCAGTGACCAACACAAAGAGACCCAGTACTTC.

The chain is built from TRBV12-3 or TRBV12-4 and TRBJ1-1; D unresolved. CDR3 length: 13 amino acids. V gave up 2 bases and J gave up 4 bases, with 8 bases separating them. Written as DNA, the CDR3 is TGTGCCAGCAGTTTAACAACCAGCACTGAAGCTTTCTTT. Translation: CASSLTTSTEAFF.

This chain uses TRBV7-2 with TRBJ2-1; 12 bases align to TRBD2. This CDR3 contains 17 residues. The V segment lost 1 base and the J segment 5 bases; nucleotides outside the gene matches: 6. The V gene's germline CDR1 is SGHTA and CDR2 FQGNSA. The CDR3 spells CASSLGPGLAGNNEQFF. The CDR3 DNA is TGTGCCAGCAGCTTAGGGCCCGGACTAGCGGGGAACAATGAGCAGTTCTTC. The full variable domain, with the rest looked up from reference TRBV7-2 and TRBJ2-1, is GAGVSQSPSNKVTEKGKDVELRCDPISGHTALYWYRQSLGQGLEFLIYFQGNSAPDKSGLPSDRFSAERTGGSVSTLTIQRTQQEDSAVYLCASSLGPGLAGNNEQFFGPGTRLTVL.

This chain links TRBV12-3 or TRBV12-4 with TRBJ2-4, with TRBD1 matching over 8 bases. This CDR3 spans 14 amino acids. With V trimmed by 6 bases and J by 6 bases, 7 bases remained unmatched. This CDR3 is CASRGGQGGNIQYF. CDR3 in DNA: TGTGCCAGCAGGGGTGGACAGGGAGGAAACATTCAGTACTTC.

V usage is TRBV12-3 or TRBV12-4 and J usage is TRBJ1-6; no clear D gene. CDR3 length: 12 residues. Trimming left V 9 bases short and J 9 bases short, with 12 bases between. The CDR3 DNA reads TGTGCCAGTGCCGAACCCGCTTCACCCCTCCACTTT. The encoded protein is CASAEPASPLHF.

The chain links TRBV20-1 to TRBJ2-3; D is ambiguous. The CDR3 has 13 amino acids. Trimming took off 1 base at V and 4 bases at J, with 9 bases between the two ends. Looked up from germline, CDR1 is DFQATT and CDR2 is SNEGSKA (reference sequence). DNA for the CDR3: TGCAGTGCTAGAGTCCCCGGGCCAGATACGCAGTATTTT. Translated: CSARVPGPDTQYF.

The CDR3 bases are TGCAGTGCTGGGACAGATGCTAACTATGGCTACACCTTC. Residues: CSAGTDANYGYTF. The J gene is TRBJ1-2, the V gene TRBV20-1, with TRBD1 identical over 7 bases. V lost 5 bases and J lost 0; bases outside the gene matches: 3. Per germline, CDR1 DFQATT and CDR2 SNEGSKA (reference sequence). The CDR3 covers 13 residues.

This sequence joins TRBV7-2 and TRBJ1-5; tentatively, D is TRBD1 (6 bases). The CDR3 sequence is 15 residues long. V was trimmed by 1 base and J by 6 bases, leaving 13 bases between them. Germline assignment: CDR1 SGHTA and CDR2 FQGNSA. Written as DNA, the CDR3 is TGTGCCAGCAGCTTAGGGGCAGGGGTCAGTCAGCCCCAGCATTTT. As protein: CASSLGAGVSQPQHF. The full variable domain, its missing parts supplied by reference TRBV7-2 and TRBJ1-5, is GAGVSQSPSNKVTEKGKDVELRCDPISGHTALYWYRQSLGQGLEFLIYFQGNSAPDKSGLPSDRFSAERTGGSVSTLTIQRTQQEDSAVYLCASSLGAGVSQPQHFGDGTRLSIL.

A few counts support this clonotype. The CDR3: CASSLGSEQYF. CDR3 bases: TGTGCCAGCAGTTTGGGAAGCGAGCAGTACTTC. V and J are TRBV11-2 and TRBJ2-7, with D unclear. Trimming took 6 bases from V and 6 from J, leaving 9 bases between them. This CDR3 region has 11 residues. Per germline, CDR1 SGHAT and CDR2 FQNNGV.

The chain combines TRBV20-1 with TRBJ1-3; D remains unclear. Trimming took off 2 bases at V and 0 bases at J, with 11 bases between the two ends. CDR3 length equals 15 residues. CDR1 and CDR2 (germline): DFQATT, SNEGSKA (reference sequence). As DNA, the CDR3 is TGCAGTGCTAGAACTAACGGAGGCTCTGGAAACACCATATATTTT. This translates into CSARTNGGSGNTIYF.

The chain employs TRBV21-1 and TRBJ1-2; the DNA was not compared with TRBD1, the D call given in the table. TRBV21-1 is listed as a pseudogene. This CDR3 is 14 amino acids long. CDR3 sequence: CASSTRGQNYGYTF. CDR3 DNA sequence: TGTGCCAGCAGCACTCGGGGACAGAACTATGGCTACACCTTC.

In this sample, this clonotype turned up once. The chain carries TRBV7-2 and TRBJ2-3; D is unresolved. In germline, CDR1 is SGHTA, CDR2 FQGNSA. This CDR3 region has 12 residues. V was cut by 4 bases and J by 7 bases, with 9 bases left in between. CDR3 in DNA: TGTGCCAGCAGCTCGGGTAAAAATACGCAGTATTTT. Translating it yields CASSSGKNTQYF.

In nucleotides, the CDR3 is TGTGCCTGGAGTGTACGCTTCGACACTGAAGCTTTCTTT. Translating gives CAWSVRFDTEAFF. The chain employs TRBV30 and TRBJ1-1; D is unclear. This CDR3 comprises 13 residues. The V end lost 0 bases, the J end lost 3 bases, and 8 bases lay between the germline ends. Germline V CDR1 and CDR2: GTSNPN, SVGIG (reference sequence).

This CDR3 reads CASMRDPRDEQYF. CDR3 DNA: TGTGCCAGCATGCGGGATCCCCGAGACGAGCAGTACTTC. This rearrangement joins TRBV6-5 to TRBJ2-7; TRBD2 is a possible D gene (6 bases). Germline CDR1 reads MNHEY; CDR2 reads SVGAGI. V dropped 7 bases and J dropped 5 bases, with 15 bases sitting between them. The CDR3 is 13 residues long.

The chain is built from TRBV29-1 and TRBJ1-2; TRBD1 might be the D (6 bases). CDR1 SQVTM and CDR2 ANQGSEA come from the germline V gene. The CDR3 is 11 amino acids. The V end lost 4 bases, the J end lost 6 bases, and 9 bases lay between the germline ends. CDR3: CSVAGADGYTF. DNA of the CDR3: TGCAGCGTTGCAGGGGCGGATGGCTACACCTTC.